The 29 T cell receptor beta chains below come from one sample, sequenced in a study of T-cell reconstitution after alpha-beta-depleted transplantation in children. Preparation of the TCRbeta library involved a method that used unique molecular identifiers. TCRdb ran MiXCR on the PCR reads and lists one entry per CDR3 protein. The sample includes about 600,000 distinct CDR3 sequences, under 25% of them seen just once. The sequencing used PBMCs, mostly from graft donor cells, collected 360 days after TCRalphabeta/CD19-depleted stem cell transplant. These receptor sequences come from a boy in the first two years of life who had a stem cell transplant for acute myeloid leukemia, so the T cells may come from the graft donor.

This clonotype has more than one count but fewer than ten. The chain joins TRBV9 to TRBJ2-3; 14 bases are shared with TRBD2. This CDR3 region has 18 residues. Per germline, CDR1 SGDLS and CDR2 YYNGEE. The ends lost 4 bases at V and 5 bases at J; junction bases unmatched: 12. The CDR3 is CASSFTPGTSGGRDTQYF. The CDR3 DNA follows: TGTGCCAGCAGCTTTACACCCGGGACTAGCGGGGGACGAGATACGCAGTATTTT.

This clonotype was picked up a small number of times. The chain couples TRBV6-5 to TRBJ1-1; 10 bases are a match to TRBD1. From germline, CDR1 is MNHEY and CDR2 SVGAGI. V shed 0 bases and J 11 bases; nucleotides not matched to a gene: 6. This CDR3 contains 14 residues. The DNA of the CDR3 is TGTGCCAGCAGTTACTCCGGGACAGGGGCCTCCGCTTTCTTT. As protein: CASSYSGTGASAFF.

The gene calls are TRBV13 and TRBJ2-1; TRBD1 matches 11 bases. Unmatched junction bases numbered 6, after V lost 5 bases and J lost 6 bases. CDR3 size: 15 residues. CDR1 PRHDT and CDR2 FYEKMQ come from the germline V gene (reference sequence). This chain's CDR3 is CASSDGTGGPNEQFF. In DNA form, the CDR3 reads TGTGCCAGCAGCGATGGGACAGGGGGGCCCAATGAGCAGTTCTTC.

In this sample, this clonotype turned up many times. The gene calls are TRBV7-8 and TRBJ2-1, with D possibly being TRBD2 (5 bases). CDR1 and CDR2 (germline): SGHVS, FQNEAQ. Trimming took 1 base from V and 5 from J, leaving 12 bases between them. The CDR3 consists of 15 residues. This chain's CDR3 is CASSLVVRLHNEQFF. The CDR3 bases are TGTGCCAGCAGCTTAGTTGTTCGACTACACAATGAGCAGTTCTTC.

The V gene is TRBV4-1, the J gene TRBJ2-5; no clear D gene. There are 14 residues in the CDR3. The V gene lost 4 bases and the J gene lost 1 base, with 10 bases spanning the gap. Germline CDR1 MGHRA, CDR2 YSYEKL. The CDR3: CASSPTFAQETQYF. DNA of the CDR3: TGCGCCAGCAGCCCCACTTTTGCCCAAGAGACCCAGTACTTC.

This chain uses TRBV20-1 with TRBJ2-5; D unclear. This CDR3 contains 15 residues. V was clipped by 0 bases and J by 1 base, with 12 bases between them. Germline V gene lookup returns CDR1 DFQATT and CDR2 SNEGSKA (reference sequence). The CDR3 DNA reads TGCAGTGCTAGAGATCCTTTAGGGCCCCAAGAGACCCAGTACTTC. It specifies CSARDPLGPQETQYF.

This clonotype was detected many times. This rearrangement joins TRBV12-3 or TRBV12-4 to TRBJ2-7; no firm D call. This CDR3 is built from 12 residues. V was pared by 2 bases and J by 5 bases, with 7 bases between. The CDR3 nucleotides read TGTGCCAGCAGTTTATCGGGCCACGAGCAGTACTTC. Encoded protein: CASSLSGHEQYF.

This chain uses TRBV2 with TRBJ2-1, with 7 bases matching TRBD2. Germline lookup yields CDR1 SNHLY and CDR2 FYNNEI. Trimming removed 4 bases from V and 5 bases from J; junction bases left unmatched: 2. The CDR3 totals 13 residues. The CDR3 DNA reads as TGTGCCAGCAGTGGGGAGGGAGACAATGAGCAGTTCTTC. It is translated as CASSGEGDNEQFF.

In its sample, this clonotype was seen many times. The chain is built from TRBV7-2 and TRBJ2-1, with no clear D. V was pared by 5 bases and J by 7 bases, with 9 bases between. This CDR3 spans 12 amino acids. Germline V gives CDR1 SGHTA, CDR2 FQGNSA. CDR3 in amino acids: CASSPPANEQFF. In DNA form, the CDR3 reads TGTGCCAGCAGCCCTCCGGCTAATGAGCAGTTCTTC. Drawing the rest from reference TRBV7-2 and TRBJ2-1, the complete variable domain is GAGVSQSPSNKVTEKGKDVELRCDPISGHTALYWYRQSLGQGLEFLIYFQGNSAPDKSGLPSDRFSAERTGGSVSTLTIQRTQQEDSAVYLCASSPPANEQFFGPGTRLTVL.

This clonotype has at least ten counts. CDR3 in amino acids: CASSFNRGEQYV. CDR3 DNA: TGTGCCAGCAGCTTTAACAGGGGGGAGCAGTACGTC. This chain connects TRBV5-5 to TRBJ2-7, with 8 nucleotides matching TRBD1. Germline lookup yields CDR1 SGHKS and CDR2 YYEKEE (reference sequence). V trimming: 2 bases; J trimming: 7 bases; junction bases outside the gene matches: 2. The CDR3 is 12 residues long.

The V call is TRBV5-4, the J call TRBJ1-4, with 7 bases aligning to TRBD1. In germline, CDR1 is SGHNT, CDR2 YYREEE (reference sequence). The V gene end was trimmed by 0 bases and the J gene end by 6 bases; junction bases not matched to a gene: 2. This CDR3 has 14 amino acids. CDR3 amino acids: CASSLAGQDEKLFF. CDR3 bases: TGTGCCAGCAGCTTGGCAGGACAGGATGAAAAACTGTTTTTT. The full variable domain, in which reference TRBV5-4 and TRBJ1-4 provide the parts outside the CDR3, is ETGVTQSPTHLIKTRGQQVTLRCSSQSGHNTVSWYQQALGQGPQFIFQYYREEENGRGNFPPRFSGLQFPNYSSELNVNALELDDSALYLCASSLAGQDEKLFFGSGTQLSVL.

For this clonotype: A much more abundant neighbour one base away suggests this may be a read error. This chain connects TRBV20-1 to TRBJ2-3; 8 nucleotides line up with TRBD2. Germline V gene sequence: CDR1 DFQATT, CDR2 SNEGSKA (reference sequence). This CDR3 has 14 amino acids. The CDR3 is CSALSGGYTDTQFF. The CDR3 DNA reads TGCAGTGCTCTAAGCGGGGGCTACACAGATACGCAGTTTTTT.

The CDR3 DNA is TGTGCCAGCAGTTCTAGCGGGGGGGCGTATGAGCAGTTCTTC. It translates to CASSSSGGAYEQFF. J is TRBJ2-1 and V is TRBV12-3 or TRBV12-4, with TRBD2 matching over 12 bases. The CDR3 is made up of 14 amino acids. J gave up 8 bases and V 4 bases, and 3 bases lay outside the gene matches.

This chain joins TRBV4-3 and TRBJ1-1; no clear D. The CDR3 has 14 residues. CDR1 and CDR2 from the germline V gene are LGHNA and YSLEER. Deletions cut 4 bases from V and 3 bases from J, with 12 bases between. CDR3 in DNA: TGCGCCAGCAGCCTGAGGGCCGGGGACACTGAAGCTTTCTTT. Its protein product is CASSLRAGDTEAFF.

In this sample, this clonotype turned up many times. The rearrangement joins TRBV29-1 to TRBJ1-1, with D possibly matching TRBD1 (6 bases). V shed 6 bases and J shed 11 bases, with 16 bases lying between them. This CDR3 is built from 11 residues. Germline-derived CDR1 and CDR2 are SQVTM and ANQGSEA. CDR3 in amino acids: CSVRQARDAFF. DNA of the CDR3: TGCAGCGTAAGACAGGCGAGGGACGCTTTCTTT.

In nucleotides, the CDR3 is TGCGCCAGCAGCCGGGTTACAGCCCGCGCCGGGGAGCTGTTTTTT. This gives the protein CASSRVTARAGELFF. The V and J genes are TRBV4-3 and TRBJ2-2; D uncertain. This CDR3 is 15 amino acids long. The germline V gene encodes CDR1 LGHNA and CDR2 YSLEER. The germline V and J ends were trimmed by 4 bases and 6 bases, with 15 bases remaining between them.

This sequence joins TRBV20-1 and TRBJ2-7, with a weak D call TRBD2 (7 bases). The V and J ends lost 4 bases and 4 bases respectively, with 23 bases between them. Germline V gene data show CDR1 as DFQATT and CDR2 as SNEGSKA (reference sequence). The CDR3 is 16 amino acids. The CDR3 DNA follows: TGCAGTGCTACGGGTGAGGGGGGGCTCCGCCCTTACGAGCAGTACTTC. This translates into CSATGEGGLRPYEQYF.

This clonotype was counted between two and nine times. This chain joins TRBV5-1 and TRBJ2-5, with 11 bases fitting TRBD2. Germline assignment: CDR1 SGHRS and CDR2 YFSETQ. V was pared by 4 bases and J by 4 bases, with 3 bases of the junction left unmatched. This CDR3 is 14 amino acids long. CDR3 DNA sequence: TGCGCCAGCAGCCCACTAGCGGGGGCAGAGACCCAGTACTTC. Its translation: CASSPLAGAETQYF.

The genes are TRBV6-6 and TRBJ1-1, with D hard to call. The length of the CDR3 is 13 residues. Germline lookup yields CDR1 MNHNY and CDR2 SVGAGI (reference sequence). The ends were cut back, 0 bases at V and 4 bases at J, with 6 bases in the middle. CDR3 DNA sequence: TGTGCCAGCAGTTACTCGACGGTCACTGAAGCTTTCTTT. Residues: CASSYSTVTEAFF.

This chain joins TRBV4-2 and TRBJ2-7; D may be TRBD1 (6 bases). V was pared by 0 bases and J by 3 bases, with 9 bases between. The germline V gene encodes CDR1 LGHNA and CDR2 YNFKEQ. The CDR3 sequence is 14 residues long. The CDR3, as DNA: TGTGCCAGCAGCCAAGAACCGGACAGCTACGAGCAGTACGTC. Protein: CASSQEPDSYEQYV.

There are many counts of this clonotype. This rearrangement joins TRBV10-2 to TRBJ2-1; 13 nucleotides line up with TRBD2. From germline, CDR1 is WSHSY and CDR2 SAAADI. V lost 6 bases, J lost 3 bases, and 2 bases stayed unmatched. This CDR3 is 15 amino acids long. Written as DNA, the CDR3 is TGCGCCAGCAGACTAGCGGGGGGGGACTACAATGAGCAGTTCTTC. This sequence encodes CASRLAGGDYNEQFF.

In its sample, this clonotype was seen many times. As DNA, the CDR3 is TGTGCCAGCAGCTTAGCCAGGACCTATGACAGCTCCTACGAGCAGTACTTC. Its protein is CASSLARTYDSSYEQYF. The chain combines TRBV7-2 with TRBJ2-7, with a possible D match to TRBD1 (5 bases). Trimming cost V 0 bases and J 0 bases, with 15 bases left between them. Per the germline V gene, CDR1 is SGHTA and CDR2 is FQGNSA. The CDR3 spans 17 residues.

The gene calls are TRBV2 and TRBJ2-7; TRBD2 is a possible D gene (6 bases). Trimming left V 0 bases short and J 2 bases short, with 11 bases between. The CDR3 covers 15 residues. Germline CDR1 SNHLY, CDR2 FYNNEI. This CDR3 is CASSEASGLAYEQYF. The CDR3, as DNA: TGTGCCAGCAGTGAAGCGTCGGGACTCGCCTACGAGCAGTACTTC.

This clonotype occurred many times. This chain joins TRBV4-1 and TRBJ2-1, with TRBD2 matching over 8 bases. Germline trimming cut 1 base from V and 6 bases from J; bases unmatched to any gene: 8. Per the germline V gene, CDR1 is MGHRA and CDR2 is YSYEKL. The CDR3 extends over 16 amino acids. The CDR3 loop is CASSQVLGLAGNEQFF. In DNA, the CDR3 is TGCGCCAGCAGCCAAGTCCTTGGGCTAGCGGGCAATGAGCAGTTCTTC.

There are a few counts of this clonotype. CDR3 sequence reads: CASSLAEGLAYEQYF. CDR3 bases: TGTGCCAGCAGCTTGGCCGAGGGGTTGGCCTACGAGCAGTACTTC. This sequence joins TRBV5-5 and TRBJ2-7, with D tentatively TRBD1 or TRBD2 (5 bases each). The germline gives CDR1 SGHKS, CDR2 YYEKEE (reference sequence). Trimming pared 0 bases from V and 2 bases from J, leaving 12 bases between. There are 15 residues in the CDR3. Based on the CDR3 plus reference TRBV5-5 and TRBJ2-7, the full variable domain is DAGVTQSPTHLIKTRGQQVTLRCSPISGHKSVSWYQQVLGQGPQFIFQYYEKEERGRGNFPDRFSARQFPNYSSELNVNALLLGDSALYLCASSLAEGLAYEQYFGPGTRLTVT.

For this clonotype: Given a much more abundant clone one base away, this may be a read error. The chain has TRBV11-2 and TRBJ2-7, with D hard to call. Trimming took 7 bases from V and 2 from J, leaving 12 bases between them. The CDR3 is 13 amino acids. CDR1 is SGHAT and CDR2 is FQNNGV in the germline V gene. CDR3 residues: CASNQFSTYEQYF. CDR3 nucleotides: TGTGCCAGCAACCAATTTTCAACCTACGAGCAGTACTTC.

This clonotype was counted only a few times. The genes are TRBV5-6 and TRBJ1-5; TRBD1 matches 9 bases. The CDR3 is made up of 14 amino acids. The germline CDR1 and CDR2 sequences are SGHDT and YYEEEE. Unmatched junction bases numbered 3, after V lost 1 base and J lost 7 bases. For the CDR3, the DNA is TGTGCCAGCAGCTTGACGGGACAGGGCCAGCCCCAGCATTTT. This gives the protein CASSLTGQGQPQHF.

This clonotype occurred many times. This rearrangement joins TRBV7-2 to TRBJ1-4, with D possibly being TRBD1 (5 bases). This CDR3 comprises 14 residues. Germline values: CDR1 SGHTA, CDR2 FQGNSA. V lost 6 bases to trimming and J lost 0 bases, with 8 bases between them. The CDR3 spells CASSLGPTNEKLFF. The DNA for the CDR3 is TGTGCCAGCAGTTTGGGACCAACTAATGAAAAACTGTTTTTT.

This chain links TRBV6-6 with TRBJ2-7; D unresolved. Germline-derived CDR1 and CDR2 are MNHNY and SVGAGI (reference sequence). The V end lost 0 bases, the J end lost 6 bases, and 3 bases lay between the germline ends. This CDR3 has 11 residues. CDR3 bases: TGTGCCAGCAGTTACTCGTTCGAGCAGTACTTC. As protein: CASSYSFEQYF.